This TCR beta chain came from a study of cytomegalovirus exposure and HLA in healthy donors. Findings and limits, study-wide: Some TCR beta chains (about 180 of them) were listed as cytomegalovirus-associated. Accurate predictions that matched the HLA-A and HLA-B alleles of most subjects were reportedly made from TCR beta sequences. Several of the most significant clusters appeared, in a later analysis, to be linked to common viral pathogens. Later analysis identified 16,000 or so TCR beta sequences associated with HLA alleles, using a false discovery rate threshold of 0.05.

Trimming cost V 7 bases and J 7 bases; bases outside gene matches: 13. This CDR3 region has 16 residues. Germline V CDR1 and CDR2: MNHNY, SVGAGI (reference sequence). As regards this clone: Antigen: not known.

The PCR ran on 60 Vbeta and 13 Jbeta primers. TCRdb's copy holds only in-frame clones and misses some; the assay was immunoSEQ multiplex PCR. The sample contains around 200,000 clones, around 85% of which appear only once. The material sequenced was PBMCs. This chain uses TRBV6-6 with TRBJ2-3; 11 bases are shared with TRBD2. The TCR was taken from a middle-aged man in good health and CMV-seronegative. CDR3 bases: TGTGCCAGCACCCGGACAGGGACTAGCGGCCCACATACGCAGTATTTT. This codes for CASTRTGTSGPHTQYF.